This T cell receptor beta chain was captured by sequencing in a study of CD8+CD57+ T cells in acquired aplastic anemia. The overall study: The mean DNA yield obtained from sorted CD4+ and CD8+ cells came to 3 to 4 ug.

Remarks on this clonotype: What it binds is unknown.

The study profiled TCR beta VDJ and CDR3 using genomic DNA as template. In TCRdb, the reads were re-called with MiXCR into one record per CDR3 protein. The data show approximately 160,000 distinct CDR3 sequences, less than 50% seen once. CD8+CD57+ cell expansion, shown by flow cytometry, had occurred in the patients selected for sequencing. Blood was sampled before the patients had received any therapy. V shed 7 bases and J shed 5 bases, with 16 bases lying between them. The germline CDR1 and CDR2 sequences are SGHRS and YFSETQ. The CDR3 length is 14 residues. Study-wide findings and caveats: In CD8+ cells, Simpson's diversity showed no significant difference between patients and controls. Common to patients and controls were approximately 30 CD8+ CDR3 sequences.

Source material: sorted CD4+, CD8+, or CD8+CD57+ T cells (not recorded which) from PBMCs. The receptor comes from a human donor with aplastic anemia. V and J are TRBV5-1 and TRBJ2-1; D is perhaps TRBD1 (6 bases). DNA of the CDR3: TGCGCCAGCGGCACCGGGACACGGGACAATGAGCAGTTCTTC. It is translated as CASGTGTRDNEQFF.